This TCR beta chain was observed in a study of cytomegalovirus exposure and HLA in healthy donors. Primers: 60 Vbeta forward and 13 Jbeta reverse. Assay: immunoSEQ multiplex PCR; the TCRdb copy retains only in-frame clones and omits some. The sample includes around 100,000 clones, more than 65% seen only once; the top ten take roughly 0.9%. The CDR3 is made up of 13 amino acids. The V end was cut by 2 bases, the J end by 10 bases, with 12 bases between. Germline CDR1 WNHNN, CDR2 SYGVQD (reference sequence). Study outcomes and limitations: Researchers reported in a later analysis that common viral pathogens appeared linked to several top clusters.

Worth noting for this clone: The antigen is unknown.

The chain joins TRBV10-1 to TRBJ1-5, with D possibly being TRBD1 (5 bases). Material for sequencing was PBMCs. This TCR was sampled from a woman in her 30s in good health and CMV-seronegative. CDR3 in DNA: TGCGCCAGCAGTGAGACAGGCATAAGTCCCCAGCATTTT. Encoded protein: CASSETGISPQHF.